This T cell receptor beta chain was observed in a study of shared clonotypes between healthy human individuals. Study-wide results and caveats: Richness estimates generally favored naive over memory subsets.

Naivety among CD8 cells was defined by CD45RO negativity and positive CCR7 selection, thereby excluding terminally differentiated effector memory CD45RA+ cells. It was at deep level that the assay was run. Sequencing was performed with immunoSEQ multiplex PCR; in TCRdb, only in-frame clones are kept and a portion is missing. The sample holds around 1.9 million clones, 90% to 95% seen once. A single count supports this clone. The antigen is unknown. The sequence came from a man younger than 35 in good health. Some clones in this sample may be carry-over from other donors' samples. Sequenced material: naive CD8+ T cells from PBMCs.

In DNA form, the CDR3 reads TGTGCCAGTAGTATCGGACAACTGGGCGGCTACACCTTC. Its protein product is CASSIGQLGGYTF. This chain links TRBV19 with TRBJ1-2, with D possibly being TRBD1 (5 bases). The CDR3 loop spans 13 amino acids. Germline CDR1 LNHDA, CDR2 SQIVND (reference sequence). V was trimmed by 3 bases and J by 8 bases, leaving 13 bases between them.